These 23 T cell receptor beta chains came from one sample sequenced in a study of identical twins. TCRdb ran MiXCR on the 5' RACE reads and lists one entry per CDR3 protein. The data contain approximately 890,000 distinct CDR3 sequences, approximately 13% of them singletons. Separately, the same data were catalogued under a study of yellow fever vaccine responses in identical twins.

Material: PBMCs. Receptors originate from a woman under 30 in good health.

The CDR3 DNA follows: TGTGCCAGCAGCCTGAGAGACGGAAACACCATATATTTT. This gives the protein CASSLRDGNTIYF. The chain carries TRBV13 and TRBJ1-3; D not resolved. There are 13 residues in the CDR3. The V end lost 5 bases, the J end lost 4 bases, and 9 bases lay between the germline ends. CDR1 PRHDT and CDR2 FYEKMQ come from the germline V gene (reference sequence).

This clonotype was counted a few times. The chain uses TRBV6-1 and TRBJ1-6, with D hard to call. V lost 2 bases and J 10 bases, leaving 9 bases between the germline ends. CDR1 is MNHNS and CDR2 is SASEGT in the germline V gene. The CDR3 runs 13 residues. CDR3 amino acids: CASSESNQSPLHF. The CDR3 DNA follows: TGTGCCAGCAGTGAATCCAACCAATCACCCCTCCACTTT.

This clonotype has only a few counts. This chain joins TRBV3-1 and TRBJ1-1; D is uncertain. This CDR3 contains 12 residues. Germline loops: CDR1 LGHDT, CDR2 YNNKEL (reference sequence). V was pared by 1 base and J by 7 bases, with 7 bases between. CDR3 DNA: TGTGCCAGCAGCCAAGTTGGGATTGAAGCTTTCTTT. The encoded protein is CASSQVGIEAFF.

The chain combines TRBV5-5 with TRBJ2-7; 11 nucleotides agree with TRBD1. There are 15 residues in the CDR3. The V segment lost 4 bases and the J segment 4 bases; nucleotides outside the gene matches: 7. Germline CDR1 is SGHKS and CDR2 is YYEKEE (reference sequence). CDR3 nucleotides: TGTGCCAGCAGCCTCGGACAGGGGGCATTTTACGAGCAGTACGTC. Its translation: CASSLGQGAFYEQYV.

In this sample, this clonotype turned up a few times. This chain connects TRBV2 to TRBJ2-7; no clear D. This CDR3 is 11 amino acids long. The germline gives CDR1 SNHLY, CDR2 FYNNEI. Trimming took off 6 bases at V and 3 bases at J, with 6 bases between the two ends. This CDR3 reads CASRSYYEQYF. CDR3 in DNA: TGTGCCAGCAGGAGTTACTACGAGCAGTACTTC.

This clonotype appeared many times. CDR3 nucleotide sequence: TGTGCCAGCAGCCCCATCGCTAGCGGAACGAGCTCCTACAATGAGCAGTTCTTC. Encoded protein: CASSPIASGTSSYNEQFF. The chain is built from TRBV7-3 and TRBJ2-1; 7 bases line up with TRBD2. This CDR3 has 18 amino acids. Germline values: CDR1 SGHTA, CDR2 FQGTGA. Trimming removed 5 bases from V and 0 bases from J; junction bases left unmatched: 13.

The CDR3 region has the DNA TGTGCCAGCAACCCCGGCGACGAGCAGTACTTC. As protein: CASNPGDEQYF. This chain uses TRBV2 with TRBJ2-7; D gene unclear. Germline CDR1 reads SNHLY; CDR2 reads FYNNEI. Trimming pared 7 bases from V and 5 bases from J, leaving 9 bases between. The CDR3 length is 11 residues. The full variable domain, its missing parts supplied by reference TRBV2 and TRBJ2-7, is EPEVTQTPSHQVTQMGQEVILRCVPISNHLYFYWYRQILGQKVEFLVSFYNNEISEKSEIFDDQFSVERPDGSNFTLKIRSTKLEDSAMYFCASNPGDEQYFGPGTRLTVT.

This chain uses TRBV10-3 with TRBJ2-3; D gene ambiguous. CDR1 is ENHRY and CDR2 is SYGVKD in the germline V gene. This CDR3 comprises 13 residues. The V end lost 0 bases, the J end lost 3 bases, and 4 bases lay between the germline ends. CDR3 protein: CAISESQTDTQYF. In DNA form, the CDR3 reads TGTGCCATCAGTGAGTCGCAGACAGATACGCAGTATTTT.

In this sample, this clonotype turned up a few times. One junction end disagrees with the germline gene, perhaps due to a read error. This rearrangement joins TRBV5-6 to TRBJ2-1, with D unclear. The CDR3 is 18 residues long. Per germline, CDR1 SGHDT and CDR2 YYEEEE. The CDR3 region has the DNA TGTGCCAGCACCTTGGACGAGGCCTTACACTCGAGTTACAATGAGCAGTTCTTC. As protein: CASTLDEALHSSYNEQFF.

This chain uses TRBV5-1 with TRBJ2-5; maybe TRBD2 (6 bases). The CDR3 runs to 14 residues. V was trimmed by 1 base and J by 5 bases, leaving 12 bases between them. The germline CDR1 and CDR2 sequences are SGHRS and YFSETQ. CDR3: CASSLRASEETQYF. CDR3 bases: TGCGCCAGCAGCTTGAGGGCTAGCGAGGAGACCCAGTACTTC.

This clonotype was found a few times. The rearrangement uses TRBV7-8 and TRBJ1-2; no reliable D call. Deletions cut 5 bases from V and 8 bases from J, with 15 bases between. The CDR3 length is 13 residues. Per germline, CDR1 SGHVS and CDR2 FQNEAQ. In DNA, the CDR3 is TGTGCCAGCAGCACACGGACGATCGGGGGCTACACCTTC. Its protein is CASSTRTIGGYTF.

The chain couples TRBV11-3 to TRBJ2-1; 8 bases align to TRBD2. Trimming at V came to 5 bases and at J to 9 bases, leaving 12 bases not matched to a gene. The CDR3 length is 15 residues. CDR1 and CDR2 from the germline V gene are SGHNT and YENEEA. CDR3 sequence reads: CASSLLAEQGGEQFF. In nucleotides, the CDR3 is TGTGCCAGCAGCCTACTAGCGGAACAAGGGGGTGAGCAGTTCTTC.

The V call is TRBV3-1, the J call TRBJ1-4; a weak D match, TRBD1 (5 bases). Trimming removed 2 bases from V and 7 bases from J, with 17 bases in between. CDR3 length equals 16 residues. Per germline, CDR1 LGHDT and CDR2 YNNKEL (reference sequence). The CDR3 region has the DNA TGTGCCAGCAGCCAAAATACGGGACCCTACACTGAAAAACTGTTTTTT. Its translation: CASSQNTGPYTEKLFF. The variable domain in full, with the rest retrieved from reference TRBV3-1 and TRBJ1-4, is DTAVSQTPKYLVTQMGNDKSIKCEQNLGHDTMYWYKQDSKKFLKIMFSYNNKELIINETVPNRFSPKSPDKAHLNLHINSLELGDSAVYFCASSQNTGPYTEKLFFGSGTQLSVL.

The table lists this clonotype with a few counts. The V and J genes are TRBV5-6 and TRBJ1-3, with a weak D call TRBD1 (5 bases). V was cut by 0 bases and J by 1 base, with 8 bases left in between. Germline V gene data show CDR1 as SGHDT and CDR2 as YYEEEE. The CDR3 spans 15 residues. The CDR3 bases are TGTGCCAGCAGCTTGGACAGGAGGTCTGGAAACACCATATATTTT. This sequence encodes CASSLDRRSGNTIYF.

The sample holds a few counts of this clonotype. The CDR3 DNA is TGCAGTGCTAGAGGCCAGGGTGAAGGGGGCTTAGGTGGCTACACCTTC. Translation: CSARGQGEGGLGGYTF. This chain joins TRBV20-1 and TRBJ1-2; 7 bases agree with TRBD1. The CDR3 runs to 16 residues. V lost 1 base to trimming and J lost 7 bases; unmatched junction nucleotides: 15. CDR1 and CDR2 (germline): DFQATT, SNEGSKA (reference sequence).

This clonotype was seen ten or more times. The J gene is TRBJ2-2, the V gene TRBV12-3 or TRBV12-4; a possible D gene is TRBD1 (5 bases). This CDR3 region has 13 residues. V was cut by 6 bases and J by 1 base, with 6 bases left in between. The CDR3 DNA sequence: TGTGCCAGCAGAGGGGTGAACACCGGGGAGCTGTTTTTT. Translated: CASRGVNTGELFF.

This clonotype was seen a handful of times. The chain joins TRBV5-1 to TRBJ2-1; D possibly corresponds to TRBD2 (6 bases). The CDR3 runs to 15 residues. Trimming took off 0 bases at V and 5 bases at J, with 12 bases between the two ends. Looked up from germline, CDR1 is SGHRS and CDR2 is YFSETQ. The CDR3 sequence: CASSLAAGHDNEQFF. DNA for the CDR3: TGCGCCAGCAGCTTGGCGGCGGGGCACGACAATGAGCAGTTCTTC.

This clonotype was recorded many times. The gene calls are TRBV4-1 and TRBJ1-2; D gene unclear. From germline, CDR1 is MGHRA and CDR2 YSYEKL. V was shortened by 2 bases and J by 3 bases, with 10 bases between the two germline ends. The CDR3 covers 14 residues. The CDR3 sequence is CASSQPDNYYGYTF. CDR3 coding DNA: TGCGCCAGCAGCCAACCCGACAACTACTATGGCTACACCTTC.

The CDR3 bases are TGTGCCAGCAGCCAATCTCTGGGCAGGTACTACGAGCAGTACTTC. Its protein product is CASSQSLGRYYEQYF. The rearrangement uses TRBV4-2 and TRBJ2-7; D not certain. V gave up 2 bases and J gave up 3 bases, with 14 bases separating them. In germline, CDR1 is LGHNA, CDR2 YNFKEQ. The CDR3 consists of 15 residues.

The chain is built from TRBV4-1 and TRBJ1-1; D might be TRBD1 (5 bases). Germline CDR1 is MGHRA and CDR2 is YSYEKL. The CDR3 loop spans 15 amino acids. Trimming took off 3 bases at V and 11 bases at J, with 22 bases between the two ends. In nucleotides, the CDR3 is TGCGCCAGCAGCCACAGGGAGAGGTGGCAAGGGAAGGCTTTCTTT. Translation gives CASSHRERWQGKAFF.

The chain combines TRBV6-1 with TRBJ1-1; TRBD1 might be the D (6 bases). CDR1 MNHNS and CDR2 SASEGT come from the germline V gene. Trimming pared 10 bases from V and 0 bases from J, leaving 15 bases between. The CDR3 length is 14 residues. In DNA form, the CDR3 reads TGTGCCACCACTGCGGACAGAATGAACACTGAAGCTTTCTTT. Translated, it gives CATTADRMNTEAFF.

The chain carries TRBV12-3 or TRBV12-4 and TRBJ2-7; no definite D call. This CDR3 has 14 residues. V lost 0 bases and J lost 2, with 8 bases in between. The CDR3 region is CASSLAGSPYEQYF. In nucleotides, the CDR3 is TGTGCCAGCAGTTTAGCGGGATCCCCCTACGAGCAGTACTTC.

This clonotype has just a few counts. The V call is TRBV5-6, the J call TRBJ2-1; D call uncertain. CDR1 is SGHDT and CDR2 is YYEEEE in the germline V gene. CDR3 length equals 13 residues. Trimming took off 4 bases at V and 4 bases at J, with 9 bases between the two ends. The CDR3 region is CASSTDTYNEQFF. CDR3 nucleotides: TGTGCCAGCAGCACCGACACATACAATGAGCAGTTCTTC.